The 30 T cell receptor beta chains below all came from one sample that was sequenced in a study of tumor and adjacent non-tumor tissue in lung cancer. Three rounds of nested PCR, following a modified ARM-PCR protocol, produced the TCRbeta library. TCRdb reprocessed the multiplex PCR reads with MiXCR, giving one entry per CDR3 protein. The sample includes 90,000 to 110,000 distinct CDR3 sequences, around 80% seen only once; the top ten take 35% to 40%. The template was RNA from unsorted bulk tissue. Source material: lung tumor tissue. These receptors were taken from a woman aged 60-75 years with non-small cell lung cancer.

The V and J genes are TRBV11-2 and TRBJ1-3; D remains unclear. The CDR3 contains 12 residues. Germline CDR1 and CDR2: SGHAT and FQNNGV. The V end was cut by 1 base, the J end by 2 bases, with 0 bases between. The CDR3 coding sequence is TGTGCCAGCAGCTTAGCTGGAAACACCATATATTTT. Amino acids: CASSLAGNTIYF.

To note about this clonotype: A junction end diverges from the germline sequence, so it may reflect a read error. The rearrangement links TRBV20-1 to TRBJ2-5, with a possible D match to TRBD2 (7 bases). The germline CDR1 and CDR2 sequences are DFQATT and SNEGSKA (reference sequence). The CDR3 spans 14 residues. This chain's CDR3 is CNASRAGDIETQYF. The CDR3 DNA is TGCAATGCTAGCAGGGCGGGGGACATAGAGACCCAGTACTTC.

The rearrangement links TRBV5-5 to TRBJ2-3; D gene ambiguous. V lost 3 bases, J lost 5 bases, and 13 bases lay in between. CDR1 and CDR2 (germline): SGHKS, YYEKEE (reference sequence). The CDR3 runs 14 residues. CDR3 nucleotide sequence: TGTGCCAGCAGCTATTTAGAGAACAGAGATACGCAGTATTTT. Protein sequence: CASSYLENRDTQYF.

As to this clonotype: Its ends do not fully match the called genes, so a read error is possible. The chain links TRBV11-2 to TRBJ2-7; D call uncertain. The V gene's germline CDR1 is SGHAT and CDR2 FQNNGV. The CDR3 runs 12 residues. CDR3 loop: CDSSADRYEKYF. The DNA of the CDR3 is TGTGACAGCAGCGCGGACCGCTACGAGAAGTACTTC.

Concerning this clonotype: The junction differs from germline at one of its ends, possibly a read error. This rearrangement joins TRBV20-1 to TRBJ1-5; 7 positions match TRBD1. CDR1 is DFQATT and CDR2 is SNEGSKA in the germline V gene (reference sequence). The CDR3 is 16 residues long. The CDR3 DNA follows: TGCAGTGCTAAGGAGGTGAGACAGGGAATGAATCAACCCCAGCATTTT. It yields the protein CSAKEVRQGMNQPQHF.

Details on this clonotype: Likely a read error: the CDR3 ends without its conserved phenylalanine or tryptophan. It is unclear where the CDR3 begins or ends on the DNA, so no DNA is shown, and the CDR3 is as TCRdb lists it. The chain joins TRBV10-3 to TRBJ2-7; TRBD1 reflects the table's D call only, with no check against the DNA. Per the germline V gene, CDR1 is ENHRY and CDR2 is SYGVKD. The CDR3 comprises 12 residues, both ends counted. The CDR3 is CAISEGPPEQYY.

A note on this clonotype: Its ends do not fully match the called genes, so a read error is possible. This sequence joins TRBV4-1 and TRBJ1-5, with D possibly TRBD1 on 5 matching bases. Germline V gene sequence: CDR1 MGHRA, CDR2 YSYEKL. The length of the CDR3 is 15 residues. This CDR3 is CASRQDPDSYQSQHF. CDR3 DNA: TGCGCCAGCCGCCAAGACCCCGACAGTTATCAGTCCCAGCATTTT.

Regarding this clonotype: Its ends do not fully match the called genes, so a read error is possible. The chain combines TRBV6-2 or TRBV6-3 with TRBJ2-2; D is ambiguous. The CDR3 is 17 amino acids. Germline loops: CDR1 MNHEY, CDR2 SVGEGT. The CDR3 here is CTSSYAQQRTNTGELFF. Written as DNA, the CDR3 is TGTACCAGCAGTTACGCCCAACAGAGGACCAACACCGGGGAGCTGTTTTTT.

In the case of this clonotype: As the CDR3 is not closed by the conserved phenylalanine or tryptophan, this likely results from a read error. This chain uses TRBV4-3 with TRBJ2-3; 9 positions match TRBD1. The CDR3 is made up of 15 amino acids. Germline V gives CDR1 LGHNA, CDR2 YSLEER. For the CDR3, the DNA is TGTGCCAGAAGTCAGGGACAGGGTGTAACAGATACGCAGTATCTT. Translated: CARSQGQGVTDTQYL.

Notes on this clonotype: This CDR3 is missing its conserved last phenylalanine or tryptophan, likely due to a read error. The chain combines TRBV20-1 with TRBJ2-4; D perhaps matches TRBD1 (6 bases). CDR1 and CDR2 (germline): DFQATT, SNEGSKA (reference sequence). CDR3 size: 12 residues. V lost 0 bases to trimming and J lost 8 bases, with 8 bases between them. CDR3 amino acids: CSAREGGDIQYL. The CDR3, as DNA: TGCAGTGCTAGAGAAGGGGGTGACATTCAGTACTTG.

This clonotype was seen more than once but under ten times. V usage is TRBV11-2 and J usage is TRBJ2-3; 13 bases map to TRBD2. After removal of 4 bases from V and 8 bases from J, the junction contained 0 bases not matched to a gene. Germline values: CDR1 SGHAT, CDR2 FQNNGV. CDR3 length equals 13 residues. This chain's CDR3 is CASSWTSGGTQYF. CDR3 in DNA: TGTGCCAGCAGCTGGACTAGCGGGGGTACGCAGTATTTT.

This clonotype was detected only a few times. The chain employs TRBV30 and TRBJ2-7; tentative D call: TRBD2 (5 bases). V lost 2 bases and J 6 bases, leaving 20 bases between the germline ends. CDR1 and CDR2 (germline): GTSNPN, SVGIG (reference sequence). This CDR3 contains 15 residues. The DNA of the CDR3 is TGTGCCTGGAGTCAATGGGGAGCCGCCTCTGGCGAGCAGTACTTC. This sequence encodes CAWSQWGAASGEQYF. Full variable domain (remainder filled in from reference TRBV30 and TRBJ2-7): SQTIHQWPATLVQPVGSPLSLECTVEGTSNPNLYWYRQAAGRGLQLLFYSVGIGQISSEVPQNLSASRPQDRQFILSSKKLLLSDSGFYLCAWSQWGAASGEQYFGPGTRLTVT.

As concerns this clonotype: Possible read error: a much larger clone is one base away. V is TRBV4-2 and J is TRBJ1-6; D not certain. The germline V gene has CDR1 LGHNA and CDR2 YNFKEQ. This CDR3 has 13 residues. The CDR3 region is CASSQEFDSLLHF. DNA of the CDR3: TGTGCCAGCAGCCAAGAATTCGATTCACTCCTCCACTTT.

Remarks on this clonotype: Sequence at one end of the junction differs from germline and may be a read error. This chain links TRBV20-1 with TRBJ2-6; D may be TRBD1 (6 bases). Germline lookup yields CDR1 DFQATT and CDR2 SNEGSKA (reference sequence). This CDR3 spans 14 amino acids. Written as DNA, the CDR3 is TGCCGTGCAGATCAGGGGAAAGGGGCCAACGCCCTGACTTTC. This sequence encodes CRADQGKGANALTF.

Only a few counts were recorded for this clonotype. This may come from a read error, since a much larger clone is one base off. The V and J genes are TRBV12-3 or TRBV12-4 and TRBJ2-1; D is uncertain. The V and J ends lost 2 bases and 7 bases respectively, with 9 bases between them. The CDR3 spans 13 residues. The CDR3 coding sequence is TGTGCCAGCAGTTTAACAGCCCAGAATGAGCAGTTCTTC. Amino acid sequence: CASSLTAQNEQFF.

Concerning this clonotype itself: One end of the junction is discordant with germline, which a read error may explain. The chain couples TRBV11-1 to TRBJ2-2; no clear D. This CDR3 is 13 amino acids long. Germline assignment: CDR1 SGHAT and CDR2 FQDESV (reference sequence). CDR3 region: CVSSLVGSEKLFF. The DNA of the CDR3 is TGTGTCAGCAGCTTAGTAGGGTCCGAGAAGCTGTTTTTT.

As concerns this clonotype: A read error may account for a junction end that differs from germline. V and J are TRBV7-9 and TRBJ1-2; D is ambiguous. The CDR3 is 13 residues long. Germline CDR1 SEHNR, CDR2 FQNEAQ (reference sequence). DNA of the CDR3: TGTGCCAGCAGCTTAGATGTAGACTATGGCTACAGCTTC. It codes for CASSLDVDYGYSF.

About this clonotype itself: At one boundary the junction diverges from the germline segment, which might be a read error. The chain carries TRBV20-1 and TRBJ1-4; D is unresolved. In germline, CDR1 is DFQATT, CDR2 SNEGSKA (reference sequence). The CDR3 is 15 amino acids. CDR3 nucleotides: TGCACTGCTACAAGATATTCAGGAGAAGTGGAAAAACTGTTTTTT. Translated: CTATRYSGEVEKLFF.

Regarding this clonotype: A much larger clonotype is one base distant, so this may be a read error. The chain combines TRBV5-6 with TRBJ2-7, with D perhaps matching TRBD1 or TRBD2 (5 bases each). CDR1 is SGHDT, CDR2 YYEEEE, per germline. The CDR3 loop spans 15 amino acids. The CDR3: CASSFTKGRTYEHYF. In DNA, the CDR3 is TGTGCCAGCAGCTTCACAAAGGGGAGAACCTACGAGCACTACTTC. Together with reference TRBV5-6 and TRBJ2-7, the CDR3 gives the full variable domain: DAGVTQSPTHLIKTRGQQVTLRCSPKSGHDTVSWYQQALGQGPQFIFQYYEEEERQRGNFPDRFSGHQFPNYSSELNVNALLLGDSALYLCASSFTKGRTYEHYFGPGTRLTVT.

Of note for this clonotype: At one end the junction does not follow the germline gene, possibly because of a read error. J is TRBJ2-7 and V is TRBV11-2; D is perhaps TRBD1 or TRBD2 (5 bases each). CDR1 SGHAT and CDR2 FQNNGV come from the germline V gene. The CDR3 sequence is 14 residues long. This chain's CDR3 is CASSWDLGVYEQCF. The CDR3 nucleotides are TGTGCCAGCAGTTGGGACCTCGGAGTATACGAGCAGTGCTTC.

This chain links TRBV11-3 with TRBJ2-5, with 7 bases aligning to TRBD1. The CDR3 spans 15 residues. V gave up 2 bases and J gave up 1 base; unmatched junction bases: 4. Germline lookup yields CDR1 SGHNT and CDR2 YENEEA. CDR3 protein: CASSLRQGIQETQYF. CDR3 sequence (DNA): TGTGCCAGCAGCTTAAGACAGGGTATCCAAGAGACCCAGTACTTC.

This rearrangement joins TRBV6-5 to TRBJ2-1, with D unresolved. The length of the CDR3 is 15 residues. Trimming left V 7 bases short and J 5 bases short, with 18 bases between. CDR1 is MNHEY and CDR2 is SVGAGI in the germline V gene. The CDR3 DNA sequence: TGTGCCAGCATCGCCCCCCGGTGGGGTCACAATGAGCAGTTCTTC. Translated: CASIAPRWGHNEQFF.

This clonotype was counted a few times. This may arise from a read error, as a much more abundant clone is one base away. No conserved phenylalanine or tryptophan ends this CDR3, so it is likely a read error. The J gene is TRBJ1-2, the V gene TRBV6-1, with D perhaps TRBD1 (5 bases). The germline V gene encodes CDR1 MNHNS and CDR2 SASEGT. CDR3 length: 13 residues. Between the trimmed V and J ends, which lost 1 base and 8 bases, there was a span of 11 bases. CDR3 sequence: CASSEGQGQGYTL. In DNA, the CDR3 is TGTGCCAGCAGTGAAGGGCAGGGTCAGGGCTACACCTTA.

Points on this clonotype: A read error may account for a junction end that differs from germline. The rearrangement joins TRBV11-1 to TRBJ1-2; maybe TRBD1 (6 bases). The CDR3 sequence is 14 residues long. Germline CDR1 is SGHAT and CDR2 is FQDESV (reference sequence). The CDR3 reads CTISSQGPLYGYTF. The CDR3 DNA is TGTACCATCAGCTCACAGGGCCCGCTCTATGGTTACACCTTC.

On this clonotype: Given the absence of the conserved phenylalanine or tryptophan at the CDR3 end, a read error is likely. The chain combines TRBV11-1 with TRBJ2-2; 12 bases are shared with TRBD2. Germline V gene data show CDR1 as SGHAT and CDR2 as FQDESV (reference sequence). The CDR3 has 17 residues. The CDR3 protein is CASSPRLAGESTRELFL. The CDR3 DNA sequence: TGTGCCAGCAGCCCACGACTAGCGGGAGAATCCACCAGGGAGCTGTTTTTG.

This clonotype was detected ten times or more. This chain links TRBV6-1 with TRBJ1-2; no firm D call. The germline CDR1 and CDR2 sequences are MNHNS and SASEGT. This CDR3 is 14 amino acids long. Trimming took off 4 bases at V and 1 base at J, with 10 bases between the two ends. The CDR3 DNA follows: TGTGCCAGCAGTGCCTCGACAAGTAACTATGGCTACACCTTC. Its protein product is CASSASTSNYGYTF.

This clonotype was seen repeatedly, ten times or more. The V gene is TRBV6-2 or TRBV6-3, the J gene TRBJ2-2, with D unclear. The CDR3 extends over 12 amino acids. Germline CDR1 MNHEY, CDR2 SVGEGT. V lost 9 bases, J lost 4 bases, and 9 bases lay in between. The CDR3 is CARFQGTGELFF. The CDR3 DNA sequence: TGTGCCAGGTTCCAAGGCACCGGGGAGCTGTTTTTT.

This clonotype was picked up a small number of times. The V call is TRBV9, the J call TRBJ1-4, with unresolved D. CDR3 size: 15 residues. Trimming pared 0 bases from V and 4 bases from J, leaving 10 bases between. Germline lookup yields CDR1 SGDLS and CDR2 YYNGEE. CDR3 bases: TGTGCCAGCAGCGTAGATATGACGGTTAATGAAAAACTGTTTTTT. This sequence encodes CASSVDMTVNEKLFF.

To note about this clonotype: Germline is not matched at one junction end, which may reflect a read error. J is TRBJ2-2 and V is TRBV6-5; perhaps TRBD2 as D (6 bases). CDR1 is MNHEY and CDR2 is SVGAGI in the germline V gene. This CDR3 is built from 19 residues. The CDR3 is CASSGPGEPPFANTGVLFF. The CDR3 nucleotides are TGTGCCAGCAGTGGTCCGGGAGAGCCACCGTTCGCGAACACCGGGGTGCTGTTTTTT.

On this clonotype itself: The junction departs from the called germline gene at one end, perhaps through a read error. Written as DNA, the CDR3 is TGTGCCAGCAGCCGTGGACAGAACAATGAAGCTTTCTTC. Encoded protein: CASSRGQNNEAFF. This sequence joins TRBV11-1 and TRBJ1-1; weak D call: TRBD1 (6 bases). This CDR3 is 13 amino acids long. The V gene's germline CDR1 is SGHAT and CDR2 FQDESV (reference sequence).